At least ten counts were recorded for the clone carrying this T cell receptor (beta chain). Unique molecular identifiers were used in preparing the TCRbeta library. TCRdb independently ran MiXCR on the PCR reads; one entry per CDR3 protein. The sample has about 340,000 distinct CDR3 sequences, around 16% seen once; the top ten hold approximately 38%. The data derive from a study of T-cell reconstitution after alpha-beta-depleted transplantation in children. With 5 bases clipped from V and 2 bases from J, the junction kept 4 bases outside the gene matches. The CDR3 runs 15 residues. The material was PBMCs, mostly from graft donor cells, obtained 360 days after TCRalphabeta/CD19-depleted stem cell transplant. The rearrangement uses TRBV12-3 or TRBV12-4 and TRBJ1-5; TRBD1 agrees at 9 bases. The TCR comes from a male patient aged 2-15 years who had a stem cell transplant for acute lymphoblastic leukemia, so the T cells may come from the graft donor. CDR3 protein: CASSLRTGGNQPQHF. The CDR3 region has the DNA TGTGCCAGCAGTCTGAGGACAGGGGGCAATCAGCCCCAGCATTTT.